Listed here is a single T cell receptor beta chain. As yet, its antigen is unknown. The data were produced by immunoSEQ multiplex PCR, yet TCRdb's version contains in-frame clones alone and is incomplete. The sample consists of about 110,000 clones, 75% to 95% of them appearing once. This record belongs to a study of T cell responses to AZD1222 COVID-19 vaccine. Study observations and caveats: In all cases, repertoires were sampled only after the peak T cell response. Unmutated regions of variants are reportedly targeted by nearly half of spike-specific TCRs.

The CDR3 runs to 12 residues. The V end was cut by 3 bases, the J end by 0 bases, with 0 bases between. Germline V gene data show CDR1 as MNHNS and CDR2 as SASEGT. The starting material was peripheral blood, obtained 28 days after the second AZD1222 dose. This sequence was found in an adult who received the AZD1222 COVID-19 vaccine. This chain joins TRBV6-1 and TRBJ1-3; no firm D call. CDR3 in amino acids: CASSDSGNTIYF. In DNA form, the CDR3 reads TGTGCCAGCAGTGACTCTGGAAACACCATATATTTT.